A single sample is the source of the 22 T cell receptor beta chains below, sequenced in a study of regulatory T cells in long-lasting Graves disease. As for time point: newly diagnosed GD, antithyroid drugs for less than 3 months. From PBMCs, RNA was extracted and then used to make the TCR library. Construction of TCR beta libraries relied on iRepertoire HTBI primers and on Arm-PCR targeting CDR3 regions. TCRdb re-derived calls from the multiplex PCR reads in MiXCR, one entry per CDR3 protein. Of more than 450,000 distinct CDR3 sequences in the sample, about 12% were seen once. These sequences were also reported in another study, on T cells in Graves' hyperthyroidism and ophthalmopathy.

The specimen comprised peripheral blood mononuclear cells (PBMCs), sampled at new diagnosis, from a patient treated with antithyroid drugs. The receptor set was obtained from a young woman with Graves disease.

There are many counts of this clonotype. CDR3 coding DNA: TGTGCCAGCAGGTACAGGGGTAGCACTGAAGCTTTCTTT. Translated: CASRYRGSTEAFF. The V gene is TRBV2, the J gene TRBJ1-1, with 7 nucleotides matching TRBD1. The length of the CDR3 is 13 residues. From germline, CDR1 is SNHLY and CDR2 FYNNEI. Unmatched junction bases numbered 5, after V lost 6 bases and J lost 4 bases.

This clonotype was detected ten times or more. The V gene is TRBV6-1, the J gene TRBJ1-5; D may be TRBD1 (6 bases). V was pared by 3 bases and J by 0 bases, with 15 bases between. This CDR3 is 17 amino acids long. Germline V gene sequence: CDR1 MNHNS, CDR2 SASEGT. The CDR3 coding sequence is TGTGCCAGCAGTGATGTTAGGAGGGGGTATAGCAATCAGCCCCAGCATTTT. Protein: CASSDVRRGYSNQPQHF.

In this sample, this clonotype turned up a few times. The chain joins TRBV19 to TRBJ1-2; D perhaps matches TRBD1 (6 bases). Per germline, CDR1 LNHDA and CDR2 SQIVND (reference sequence). The CDR3 is 16 amino acids. Trimming stripped 7 bases from V and 6 bases from J, with 24 bases between. The CDR3 coding sequence is TGTGCCAGTATGGGTACCGGGACACGCATTGTCGATGGCTACACCTTC. Protein product: CASMGTGTRIVDGYTF.

This clonotype was seen many times. This chain uses TRBV5-4 with TRBJ2-1; D is uncertain. The CDR3 runs 15 residues. Germline V gene data show CDR1 as SGHNT and CDR2 as YYREEE (reference sequence). The V gene lost 3 bases and the J gene lost 4 bases, with 14 bases spanning the gap. DNA for the CDR3: TGTGCCAGCAGCTCCGAAAGGCTATCGTACAATGAGCAGTTCTTC. The encoded protein is CASSSERLSYNEQFF. Filled out from reference TRBV5-4 and TRBJ2-1, the complete variable domain reads ETGVTQSPTHLIKTRGQQVTLRCSSQSGHNTVSWYQQALGQGPQFIFQYYREEENGRGNFPPRFSGLQFPNYSSELNVNALELDDSALYLCASSSERLSYNEQFFGPGTRLTVL.

The genes are TRBV15 and TRBJ2-3; D not resolved. CDR3 size: 15 residues. V lost 0 bases and J lost 6, with 13 bases in between. Germline-derived CDR1 and CDR2 are LNHNV and YYDKDF (reference sequence). DNA for the CDR3: TGTGCCACCAGCAGAGATTTGAGTAATCTGGATACGCAGTATTTT. The encoded protein is CATSRDLSNLDTQYF.

The rearrangement joins TRBV3-1 to TRBJ1-5; unclear D gene. V lost 2 bases, J lost 2 bases, and 7 bases lay in between. CDR1 and CDR2 (germline): LGHDT, YNNKEL (reference sequence). The CDR3 has 14 residues. The DNA for the CDR3 is TGTGCCAGCAGCCAATTTGTGGGCAATCAGCCCCAGCATTTT. Translated, it gives CASSQFVGNQPQHF.

There are many counts of this clonotype. The rearrangement uses TRBV28 and TRBJ1-5; the D gene is possibly TRBD1 (6 bases). Germline loops: CDR1 MDHEN, CDR2 SYDVKM. V was pared by 2 bases and J by 4 bases, with 12 bases between. There are 15 residues in the CDR3. CDR3 region: CASSLGQKGNQPQHF. CDR3 DNA: TGTGCCAGCAGTTTAGGACAGAAGGGGAATCAGCCCCAGCATTTT.

This clonotype showed up many times. This rearrangement joins TRBV9 to TRBJ1-3; no clear D. CDR1 and CDR2 from the germline V gene are SGDLS and YYNGEE. The CDR3 runs to 16 residues. V lost 3 bases and J 0 bases, leaving 13 bases between the germline ends. CDR3 residues: CASSAGGQCSGNTIYF. Written as DNA, the CDR3 is TGTGCCAGCAGCGCTGGTGGCCAGTGCTCTGGAAACACCATATATTTT. Together with reference TRBV9 and TRBJ1-3, the CDR3 gives the full variable domain: DSGVTQTPKHLITATGQRVTLRCSPRSGDLSVYWYQQSLDQGLQFLIQYYNGEERAKGNILERFSAQQFPDLHSELNLSSLELGDSALYFCASSAGGQCSGNTIYFGEGSWLTVV.

Concerning this clonotype itself: A far more abundant clone sits one base away, making this likely a read error. Because the CDR3's place on the DNA is in doubt, the DNA is left out and the CDR3 is given as listed by TCRdb. The V and J genes are TRBV6-1 and TRBJ2-1; the table's TRBD1 call for D was not verified on the DNA. The CDR3 adds up to 14 amino acids, both ends counted. CDR1 is MNHNS and CDR2 is SASEGT in the germline V gene. The CDR3 region is CASTSDRSYYEQFF.

This clonotype was seen at least ten times. The CDR3 here is CASAVDRKVDTQYF. In DNA, the CDR3 is TGTGCCAGCGCCGTCGACAGGAAGGTCGATACGCAGTATTTT. The chain recombines TRBV2 with TRBJ2-3; D might be TRBD1 (6 bases). Germline V gives CDR1 SNHLY, CDR2 FYNNEI. There are 14 residues in the CDR3. V was trimmed by 8 bases and J by 6 bases, leaving 18 bases between them.

Ten or more counts support this clonotype. This sequence joins TRBV6-2 or TRBV6-3 and TRBJ1-4; no reliable D call. V was trimmed by 5 bases and J by 7 bases, leaving 11 bases between them. CDR1 is MNHEY and CDR2 is SVGEGT in the germline V gene. The length of the CDR3 is 13 residues. The CDR3 DNA follows: TGTGCCAGCAGTGTCTTGTGGGGTGAAAAACTGTTTTTT. It is translated as CASSVLWGEKLFF.

V gene TRBV15 combines with J gene TRBJ2-7, with no clear D. The ends were cut back, 0 bases at V and 0 bases at J, with 12 bases in the middle. Germline CDR1 reads LNHNV; CDR2 reads YYDKDF (reference sequence). The CDR3 covers 16 residues. The CDR3 DNA is TGTGCCACCAGCAGAGATGCTAGGGCATCCTCCTACGAGCAGTACTTC. Translation gives CATSRDARASSYEQYF.

This clonotype was seen at least ten times. The J gene is TRBJ2-1, the V gene TRBV27; TRBD1 is a possible D gene (5 bases). The CDR3 has 14 residues. Germline assignment: CDR1 MNHEY and CDR2 SMNVEV (reference sequence). Trimming removed 2 bases at V and 3 bases at J, with 8 bases between. The CDR3 protein is CASSLVTGYNEQFF. Here the CDR3 DNA reads TGTGCCAGCAGTTTAGTTACAGGCTACAATGAGCAGTTCTTC.

This clonotype was counted at least ten times. The chain carries TRBV11-2 and TRBJ2-3, with a possible D match to TRBD1 (6 bases). The germline CDR1 and CDR2 sequences are SGHAT and FQNNGV. The V gene lost 1 base and the J gene lost 3 bases, with 14 bases spanning the gap. This CDR3 spans 16 amino acids. CDR3 amino acids: CASSLGTGKVTDTQYF. In DNA, the CDR3 is TGTGCCAGCAGCTTAGGCACAGGGAAGGTTACAGATACGCAGTATTTT. The full variable domain, completed using reference TRBV11-2 and TRBJ2-3, is EAGVAQSPRYKIIEKRQSVAFWCNPISGHATLYWYQQILGQGPKLLIQFQNNGVVDDSQLPKDRFSAERLKGVDSTLKIQPAKLEDSAVYLCASSLGTGKVTDTQYFGPGTRLTVL.

Only a few counts were recorded for this clonotype. V is TRBV29-1 and J is TRBJ2-1; 11 bases are shared with TRBD2. V dropped 3 bases and J dropped 1; count of bases not matched to a gene: 5. This CDR3 has 16 residues. Germline lookup yields CDR1 SQVTM and CDR2 ANQGSEA. The CDR3 DNA follows: TGCAGCGTTGAGTTTAGCGGGAGGGGATCCTACAATGAGCAGTTCTTC. It translates to CSVEFSGRGSYNEQFF.

V usage is TRBV12-3 or TRBV12-4 and J usage is TRBJ1-1; tentative D call: TRBD1 (5 bases). CDR3 length equals 11 residues. Trimming left V 6 bases short and J 11 bases short, with 13 bases between. The CDR3 coding sequence is TGTGCCAGCAGGCGTGGAGGGGATGCTTTCTTT. This encodes CASRRGGDAFF.

Details on this clonotype: A far larger clone is off by one base, so a read error is likely. The chain recombines TRBV11-2 with TRBJ2-1, with D possibly TRBD2 on 5 matching bases. The CDR3 runs 14 residues. Germline V gene lookup returns CDR1 SGHAT and CDR2 FQNNGV. Deletions cut 0 bases from V and 10 bases from J, with 13 bases between. The CDR3 sequence: CASSLDRGPDEQFF. In DNA, the CDR3 is TGTGCCAGCAGCTTAGATCGGGGTCCCGACGAGCAGTTCTTC.

This clonotype was observed many times. The chain has TRBV11-2 and TRBJ2-4; 8 bases align to TRBD1. Germline V gene lookup returns CDR1 SGHAT and CDR2 FQNNGV. Trimming took 2 bases from V and 7 from J; bases not matched to a gene: 10. The CDR3 runs 16 residues. Here the CDR3 reads CASSLTERTGRNIQYF. CDR3 bases: TGTGCCAGCAGCTTAACGGAGCGGACAGGGAGGAACATTCAGTACTTC. Variable domain in full (rest from reference TRBV11-2 and TRBJ2-4): EAGVAQSPRYKIIEKRQSVAFWCNPISGHATLYWYQQILGQGPKLLIQFQNNGVVDDSQLPKDRFSAERLKGVDSTLKIQPAKLEDSAVYLCASSLTERTGRNIQYFGAGTRLSVL.

To note about this clonotype: The germline gene is not matched at one end of the junction; a read error may be the cause. The V call is TRBV9, the J call TRBJ1-1; D remains unclear. The CDR3 is 16 amino acids. Looked up from germline, CDR1 is SGDLS and CDR2 is YYNGEE. In DNA form, the CDR3 reads TGTGCCAGCAGCGTGCGCGGAGGGTTCGCGAACACTGAAGCTTCCTTT. Translation gives CASSVRGGFANTEASF.

CDR3 amino acids: CASSQVVVLSGNTIYF. The DNA for the CDR3 is TGCGCCAGCAGCCAAGTGGTGGTTCTCTCTGGAAACACCATATATTTT. The chain employs TRBV4-1 and TRBJ1-3; D is ambiguous. V shed 1 base and J shed 0 bases, with 10 bases lying between them. The germline gives CDR1 MGHRA, CDR2 YSYEKL. The CDR3 sequence is 16 residues long.

The sample holds many counts of this clonotype. The CDR3 here is CASSIIAGANNEQFF. The CDR3 DNA is TGTGCCAGCAGTATCATAGCGGGAGCGAACAATGAGCAGTTCTTC. The rearrangement links TRBV27 to TRBJ2-1, with 9 nucleotides matching TRBD2. After removal of 5 bases from V and 5 bases from J, the junction contained 7 bases not matched to a gene. The germline V gene encodes CDR1 MNHEY and CDR2 SMNVEV (reference sequence). The CDR3 loop spans 15 amino acids.

This clonotype has a count of ten or more. V and J are TRBV20-1 and TRBJ2-3, with 7 bases identical to TRBD2. CDR1 is DFQATT, CDR2 SNEGSKA, per germline (reference sequence). The junction had 4 bases not matched to a gene; V was cut back by 1 base and J by 3 bases. The CDR3 covers 14 residues. The CDR3 protein is CSARAAGATDTQYF. Written as DNA, the CDR3 is TGCAGTGCTAGAGCCGCGGGAGCGACAGATACGCAGTATTTT.